A selection of T cell receptor beta chains follows, all from one sample in a study of blood T cell repertoires in COVID-19. Libraries were prepared by immunoSEQ multiplex PCR; TCRdb keeps only in-frame clonotypes and omits some of them. The table has around 230,000 clones, over 70% seen once; the top ten hold approximately 8%. The sequenced material came from peripheral blood. These receptors all stem from a woman over 75 with acute or convalescent COVID-19. CDR3s include the opening cysteine and the closing phenylalanine or tryptophan. The D gene is left open where the match is weak. Expanded clones are given a class, and other clones once, few, many or no size at all.

clone_size	v_call	d_call	j_call	cdr3_nt	cdr3_aa
NA	TRBV29-1	TRBD1	TRBJ2-7	TGCAGCGTGACCCCGGGACAGGGCCACTACGAGCAGTACTTC	CSVTPGQGHYEQYF
NA	TRBV5-1	NA	TRBJ2-1	TGCGCCAGCTCGGAGTGGGGGGATTACAATGAGCAGTTCTTC	CASSEWGDYNEQFF
NA	TRBV2	TRBD1	TRBJ1-5	TGTGCCAGCACTACTCAGGACAGGGGCCAGGATCAGCCCCAGCATTTT	CASTTQDRGQDQPQHF
NA	TRBV5-4	NA	TRBJ1-2	TGTGCCGCGAGGGCCACATGGGATCTTGGCTACACCTTC	CAARATWDLGYTF
NA	TRBV7-9	TRBD2	TRBJ2-3	TGTGCCAGCATCAATCCTAGCGGGAGTAACACAGATACGCAGTATTTT	CASINPSGSNTDTQYF
NA	TRBV20-1	TRBD1	TRBJ1-2	TGCAGTGCTAGTAGGGGGCAGAACTATGGCTACACCTTC	CSASRGQNYGYTF
many	TRBV15	NA	TRBJ2-7	TGTGCCACCAGCAGAGAAGGAACAGATACCCCCTACGAGCAGTACTTC	CATSREGTDTPYEQYF
once	TRBV10-3	NA	TRBJ1-6	TGTGCCATCAGTGAGGGACACGTCAGGAGTTCACCCCTCCACTTT	CAISEGHVRSSPLHF
NA	TRBV5-1	NA	TRBJ2-5	TGCGCCAGCAGCTTGCCCCGACAGGTAGACCAAGAGACCCAGTACTTC	CASSLPRQVDQETQYF
many	TRBV6-5	TRBD1	TRBJ2-7	TGTGCCAGCAGGAGGGAGAGGGGGCCCTACGAGCAGTACTTC	CASRRERGPYEQYF
NA	TRBV7-2	NA	TRBJ1-1	TGTGCCAGCAGCTTAGTTTCGGGTGGGAACACTGAAGCTTTCTTT	CASSLVSGGNTEAFF
once	TRBV28	NA	TRBJ2-3	TGTGCCAGCAGTTTAAGCGGCCGACTGGATACGCAGTATTTT	CASSLSGRLDTQYF
NA	TRBV19	TRBD1	TRBJ2-2	TGTGCCAGTCTCCACAGGGGTAACACCGGGGAGCTGTTTTTT	CASLHRGNTGELFF
NA	TRBV27	TRBD1	TRBJ2-1	TGTGCCAGCAGCCCCGGGACAGGGACCTACAATGAGCAGTTCTTC	CASSPGTGTYNEQFF
NA	TRBV7-9	TRBD1	TRBJ1-2	TGTGCCAGCAGCCCATGGGAGGACAGGGGATATGGCTACACCTTC	CASSPWEDRGYGYTF
NA	TRBV5-1	TRBD2	TRBJ2-3	TGCGCCAGCAGCCACCCTCTCCCAACGTCTGGCGGGAGCCCCCGGGGCACAGATACGCAGTATTTT	CASSHPLPTSGGSPRGTDTQYF
few	TRBV5-4	NA	TRBJ2-5	TGTGCCAGCAGCTTGACCGACGCGTGGGAGCGTCCAGAGACCCAGTACTTC	CASSLTDAWERPETQYF
NA	TRBV29-1	NA	TRBJ2-3	TGCAGCGTTGAAGAAAGTGCGGATACGCAGTATTTT	CSVEESADTQYF
NA	TRBV7-8	NA	TRBJ2-5	TGTGCCAGCAGCTTAGGACTGAGGAAAGAGACCCAGTACTTC	CASSLGLRKETQYF
NA	TRBV28	TRBD1	TRBJ1-1	TGTGCCAGCAGCCTAGGGGGCCGGACAAACACTGAAGCTTTCTTT	CASSLGGRTNTEAFF
NA	TRBV29-1	TRBD1	TRBJ1-2	TGCAGCGTTGACAGGGGGTATGGCTACACCTTC	CSVDRGYGYTF
once	TRBV7-7	NA	TRBJ2-5	TGTGCCAGCAGCTTAGAGGAGGGGAGGATGGAGACCCAGTACTTC	CASSLEEGRMETQYF
NA	TRBV6-1	NA	TRBJ1-2	TGTGCCAGCAGTGAAGCCCTAATGTGGGGAGGGGACTATGGCTACACCTTC	CASSEALMWGGDYGYTF
once	TRBV4-1	TRBD1	TRBJ2-5	TGCGCCAGCAGCCAATTCCAGGGGGCTTTGGAGACCCAGTACTTC	CASSQFQGALETQYF
NA	TRBV18	NA	TRBJ2-7	TGTGCCAGCTCACCATATGGGCGGGGTATTAGCTCCTACGAGCAGTACTTC	CASSPYGRGISSYEQYF
NA	TRBV5-1	NA	TRBJ1-1	TGCGCCAGCAGCTTGGCTGGGATTGAGGGTTTCTTT	CASSLAGIEGFF
NA	TRBV19	TRBD1	TRBJ2-5	TGTGCCAGTAGCCAAATTCGGACAGGACAAGAGACCCAGTACTTC	CASSQIRTGQETQYF
NA	TRBV3-1/TRBV3-2	NA	TRBJ2-1	TGTGCCAGCAGCCAAGGCCGGGTCCAACTATACAATGAGCAGTTCTTC	CASSQGRVQLYNEQFF
once	TRBV7-9	TRBD1	TRBJ1-2	TGTGCCAGCAGCTTAGCGCAGGGGGAGGGCTACACCTTC	CASSLAQGEGYTF
NA	TRBV15	TRBD2	TRBJ2-7	TGTGCCACCAGCAGGGGTAGCGGGAGCTTGTCCTACGAGCAGTACTTC	CATSRGSGSLSYEQYF
NA	TRBV5-1	NA	TRBJ1-2	TGCGCCAGCAGCTTAGGAGAAGCTAACTATGGCTACACCTTC	CASSLGEANYGYTF
NA	TRBV5-1	NA	TRBJ1-5	TGCGCCAGCAGCTTGGCCGCGGGTATCGGTCAGCCCCAGCATTTT	CASSLAAGIGQPQHF
NA	TRBV5-1	TRBD1	TRBJ1-1	TGCGCCAGCAGTAGAGGGGCAGGGGGCGCGGGCACTGAAGCTTTCTTT	CASSRGAGGAGTEAFF
NA	TRBV6-6	NA	TRBJ2-7	TGTGCCAGCAGTTACGGGCCAGGGATTGTCGAGGAGCAGTACTTC	CASSYGPGIVEEQYF
NA	TRBV19	NA	TRBJ1-1	TGTGCCAGTAGTAGAAATGTGAGAGAAGCTTTCTTT	CASSRNVREAFF
NA	TRBV19	TRBD1	TRBJ1-6	TGTGCCACCACACGGGACAGGTCGGCTAATTCACCCCTCCACTTT	CATTRDRSANSPLHF
NA	TRBV18	TRBD2	TRBJ2-1	TGTGCCAGCTCACCCTTTATTACTAGCGGGCACAATGAGCAGTTCTTC	CASSPFITSGHNEQFF
once	TRBV29-1	TRBD1	TRBJ2-5	TGCAGCACGACAGGGGTCCAAGAGACCCAGTACTTC	CSTTGVQETQYF
NA	TRBV28	NA	TRBJ1-6	TGTGCCAGCGGAGGGGCCCTAGGGGACGTCGCAAATTCACCCCTCCACTTT	CASGGALGDVANSPLHF
NA	TRBV4-2	NA	TRBJ1-4	TGTGCCAGCAGCTCTAGAATAGGGAGGGGTAATGAAAAACTGTTTTTT	CASSSRIGRGNEKLFF
NA	TRBV19	TRBD1	TRBJ2-7	TGTGCCAGTAGTATGGACAGGGGGCCGGGAGAGCAGTACTTC	CASSMDRGPGEQYF
NA	TRBV10-3	NA	TRBJ1-3	TGTGCCATCAGTGGCTCGGCTGGAAACACCATATATTTT	CAISGSAGNTIYF
few	TRBV28	NA	TRBJ1-6	TGTGCCAGCAGTTTGATACAGGCACCCTCACCCCTCCACTTT	CASSLIQAPSPLHF
once	TRBV7-9	NA	TRBJ1-4	TGTGCCAGCAGCTACGGGACAACTAATGAAAAACTGTTTTTT	CASSYGTTNEKLFF
NA	TRBV6-1	NA	TRBJ2-1	TGTGCCAGCAGTGAAGCGCCCAGCATGCGGACTGTCCTACGAAATGAGCAGTTCTTC	CASSEAPSMRTVLRNEQFF
NA	TRBV6-1	TRBD1	TRBJ1-5	TGTGCCAGCAGTGAAGTCGGGACAGGGGGCCAGCCCCAGCATTTT	CASSEVGTGGQPQHF
NA	TRBV27	TRBD2	TRBJ2-1	TGTGCCAGCAGTACCCCTAGGTCGGGACTAGTAATAAGGCAGTTCTTC	CASSTPRSGLVIRQFF
NA	TRBV3-1/TRBV3-2	TRBD2	TRBJ2-5	TGTGCCAGCAGCCAAACCCGTAGCGGGGGGGAGACCCAGTACTTC	CASSQTRSGGETQYF
NA	TRBV19	NA	TRBJ2-4	TGTGCCAGTAGTATGGGGGGACTCCTAGCCAAAAACATTCAGTACTTC	CASSMGGLLAKNIQYF
NA	TRBV6-5	TRBD1	TRBJ1-4	TGTGCCAGCAGATGGACAGGGCAAGAAAAACTGTTTTTT	CASRWTGQEKLFF
NA	TRBV5-1	TRBD1	TRBJ1-1	TGCGCCAGCAGCTTGAAGGGACAGGGCGTTGAAGCTTTCTTT	CASSLKGQGVEAFF
NA	TRBV5-6	NA	TRBJ2-2	TGTGCCAGCACCATACAGGGGAACACCGGGGAGCTGTTTTTT	CASTIQGNTGELFF
NA	TRBV5-1	TRBD2	TRBJ2-2	TGCGCCAGCAGCGCCAGCGGGGGGGCGAACACCGGGGAGCTGTTTTTT	CASSASGGANTGELFF
NA	TRBV14	TRBD1	TRBJ1-2	TGTGCCAGCAGCCACACGACAGGGGGCTATGGCTACACCTTC	CASSHTTGGYGYTF
once	TRBV14	TRBD1	TRBJ1-1	TGTGCCAGCAGCCAAACCTCAGGGGGCTTGAGAGCTTTCTTT	CASSQTSGGLRAFF